This T cell receptor beta chain was sequenced during a study of T cell repertoires in cytomegalovirus infection. For the study at large: Public TCR beta signatures provided an indication of both CMV infection and a matching HLA type.

Overall study results and limits: What dominated the ex vivo response were HLA-C-restricted CMV-specific TCR beta clonotypes. Summed frequency of shared TCR beta families picked out CMV carriers who also had the relevant HLA.

CDR1 is SEHNR and CDR2 is FQNEAQ in the germline V gene (reference sequence). The germline V and J ends were trimmed by 6 bases and 6 bases, with 12 bases remaining between them. CDR3 length: 13 amino acids. This clonotype has ten or more counts. What it recognizes is unknown. TCRdb processed the reads anew with MiXCR; each CDR3 protein has one entry. Found here are roughly 150,000 distinct CDR3 sequences, 23% of them singletons; the top ten hold approximately 9.9%. The chain carries TRBV7-9 and TRBJ1-5; D remains ambiguous. The sequence derives from a human donor in good health (CMV status not recorded). Some clones in this sample may be carry-over from other donors' samples. Sequencing was done on a sample of PBMCs. The CDR3: CASSSSSSQPQHF. In DNA form, the CDR3 reads TGTGCCAGCAGTTCCTCTAGTTCTCAGCCCCAGCATTTT. The full variable domain, completed using reference TRBV7-9 and TRBJ1-5, is DTGVSQNPRHKITKRGQNVTFRCDPISEHNRLYWYRQTLGQGPEFLTYFQNEAQLEKSRLLSDRFSAERPKGSFSTLEIQRTEQGDSAMYLCASSSSSSQPQHFGDGTRLSIL.